The 10 T cell receptor beta chains below all came from one sample that was sequenced in a study of blood T cell repertoires in COVID-19. TCRdb's table, derived via immunoSEQ multiplex PCR, lists solely in-frame clones and lacks some. The sample carries about 42,000 clones, almost 95% recorded once. The sample taken for sequencing was peripheral blood. These TCRs come from a man aged 45-65 years with active COVID-19.

This clone has more than one count but fewer than ten. CDR3 amino acids: CASSLTAPGGNTIYF. The CDR3, as DNA: TGTGCCAGCAGCCTTACCGCCCCCGGTGGAAACACCATATATTTT. V gene TRBV4-2 combines with J gene TRBJ1-3; D uncertain. The V end was cut by 4 bases, the J end by 3 bases, with 13 bases between. This CDR3 contains 15 residues. Looked up from germline, CDR1 is LGHNA and CDR2 is YNFKEQ.

The chain links TRBV5-1 to TRBJ1-1; D gene unclear. V dropped 1 base and J dropped 2 bases, with 12 bases sitting between them. CDR3 length: 15 amino acids. Per the germline V gene, CDR1 is SGHRS and CDR2 is YFSETQ. The CDR3 here is CASSLMSSLNTEAFF. CDR3 nucleotides: TGCGCCAGCAGCTTGATGTCTTCACTTAACACTGAAGCTTTCTTT.

J is TRBJ1-5 and V is TRBV18; TRBD1 matches 7 bases. V shed 4 bases and J 5 bases; nucleotides not matched to a gene: 17. Germline CDR1 KGHSH, CDR2 LQKENI. The length of the CDR3 is 18 residues. The CDR3 DNA sequence: TGTGCCAGCTCACGCAAAAGCCCTAGCGGGACAGACTATCAGCCCCAGCATTTT. It is translated as CASSRKSPSGTDYQPQHF.

The chain has TRBV19 and TRBJ2-3; possibly TRBD2 for D (6 bases). The germline gives CDR1 LNHDA, CDR2 SQIVND (reference sequence). The CDR3 extends over 16 amino acids. V was pared by 5 bases and J by 0 bases, with 15 bases between. CDR3 protein: CASSVRGGTSTDTQYF. The CDR3 coding sequence is TGTGCCAGTAGTGTCCGCGGCGGGACTAGCACAGATACGCAGTATTTT.

This chain links TRBV10-1 with TRBJ2-5, with TRBD1 matching 8 bases. With 7 bases clipped from V and 5 bases from J, the junction kept 18 bases outside the gene matches. Looked up from germline, CDR1 is WNHNN and CDR2 is SYGVQD (reference sequence). The CDR3 is 17 residues long. The CDR3 here is CASILLRDRRGRETQYF. CDR3 in DNA: TGCGCCAGCATATTACTCCGGGACAGGAGGGGCAGGGAGACCCAGTACTTC.

This chain links TRBV7-9 with TRBJ2-5; D is perhaps TRBD1 (6 bases). The germline CDR1 and CDR2 sequences are SEHNR and FQNEAQ (reference sequence). The CDR3 is 15 residues long. Trimming pared 5 bases from V and 5 bases from J, leaving 18 bases between. DNA of the CDR3: TGTGCCAGCAGCCTACGACAGGCAGGCTCCGAGACCCAGTACTTC. Translating it yields CASSLRQAGSETQYF.

This chain connects TRBV2 to TRBJ2-2, with 12 bases lining up with TRBD2. CDR3 length: 14 amino acids. V was clipped by 6 bases and J by 5 bases; unmatched bases: 1. The germline gives CDR1 SNHLY, CDR2 FYNNEI. The chain's CDR3 is CASRLAGGTGELFF. The CDR3, as DNA: TGTGCCAGCAGGCTAGCGGGAGGGACCGGGGAGCTGTTTTTT.

The chain links TRBV5-1 to TRBJ2-1; TRBD2 matches 11 bases. There are 15 residues in the CDR3. Looked up from germline, CDR1 is SGHRS and CDR2 is YFSETQ. V gave up 2 bases and J gave up 8 bases; unmatched junction bases: 6. The CDR3 region is CASSLLAGVSYEQFF. The CDR3 DNA reads TGCGCCAGCAGCTTACTAGCGGGAGTCTCGTATGAGCAGTTCTTC.

The chain has TRBV7-9 and TRBJ2-5; 8 nucleotides match TRBD2. Germline-derived CDR1 and CDR2 are SEHNR and FQNEAQ (reference sequence). The J segment lost 7 bases and the V segment lost 8 bases, leaving 6 bases of the junction unmatched. The length of the CDR3 is 12 residues. The CDR3 DNA follows: TGTGCCAGCGGAGCGGGAGCTGGGACCCAGTACTTC. Translation: CASGAGAGTQYF. The variable domain in full, with the rest retrieved from reference TRBV7-9 and TRBJ2-5, is DTGVSQNPRHKITKRGQNVTFRCDPISEHNRLYWYRQTLGQGPEFLTYFQNEAQLEKSRLLSDRFSAERPKGSFSTLEIQRTEQGDSAMYLCASGAGAGTQYFGPGTRLLVL.

J is TRBJ2-1 and V is TRBV25-1; tentatively, D is TRBD1 (6 bases). Trimming pared 4 bases from V and 2 bases from J, leaving 12 bases between. Germline V gives CDR1 MGHDK, CDR2 SYGVNS. The CDR3 has 15 residues. The CDR3 region is CASSGQGPTYNEQFF. The CDR3 DNA follows: TGTGCCAGCAGTGGTCAGGGGCCCACCTACAATGAGCAGTTCTTC. Based on the CDR3 plus reference TRBV25-1 and TRBJ2-1, the full variable domain is EADIYQTPRYLVIGTGKKITLECSQTMGHDKMYWYQQDPGMELHLIHYSYGVNSTEKGDLSSESTVSRIRTEHFPLTLESARPSHTSQYLCASSGQGPTYNEQFFGPGTRLTVL.